This T cell receptor beta chain is from a study of shared clonotypes between healthy human individuals. General study points: Naive subsets, compared against memory subsets, generally had larger estimated richness values.

Execution of the assay was at deep level. Some clones are missing from TCRdb's copy, which holds only in-frame ones; the method was immunoSEQ multiplex PCR. Here the sample spans about 2,200,000 clones, under 95% being singletons. Terminally differentiated effector memory CD45RA+ cells were excluded by CCR7 positive selection of CD45RO-negative cells. V lost 0 bases to trimming and J lost 5 bases, with 14 bases between them. The CDR3 is 15 amino acids. Germline CDR1 reads SGDLS; CDR2 reads YYNGEE. Concerning this clone itself: Antigen specificity is unknown. The same CDR3 can be traced to other DNA sequences in this sample.

This clonotype was sampled from a young man in good health. Some clones in this sample may be carry-over from other donors' samples. The specimen was naive CD8+ T cells from PBMCs. The chain links TRBV9 to TRBJ1-2, with D possibly TRBD1 on 5 matching bases. The CDR3 DNA reads TGTGCCAGCAGCGTAGGCGGGGGAGGAAATTATGGCTACACCTTC. Protein: CASSVGGGGNYGYTF.